This TCR beta chain is drawn from a study of T cell changes during pregnancy in multiple sclerosis. V lost 8 bases and J 7 bases, leaving 9 bases between the germline ends. The CDR3 has 10 residues. Germline assignment: CDR1 DFQATT and CDR2 SNEGSKA (reference sequence). The repertoire was sequenced with immunoSEQ multiplex PCR; TCRdb's copy has only in-frame clones and lacks some. The sample lists 40,000 to 60,000 clones; 92% were seen once. This receptor was taken from a female donor with multiple sclerosis, enrolled in a pregnancy study. This material consisted of CD4+ T cells from peripheral blood mononuclear cells, taken after pregnancy. This rearrangement joins TRBV20-1 to TRBJ2-1; maybe TRBD1 (6 bases). CDR3 sequence reads: CSSGENEQFF. The CDR3 DNA follows: TGCAGTTCAGGGGAAAATGAGCAGTTCTTC.